Listed here is a single T cell receptor beta chain. Its specific antigen is unknown. Per-nucleotide qualities are absent, and no much larger clonotype sits a single base away. The immunoSEQ Assay, a bias-controlled multiplex PCR, was used to amplify TCRbeta CDR3 regions from genomic DNA. The study's processing was this. The number of nucleated cells in each sample was estimated by amplification of reference gene primers within the assay. To quantify the absolute abundance of each unique TCRbeta CDR3 rearrangement, sequence reads were collapsed and filtered. For each sample, productive Simpson clonality was calculated as the square root of Simpson's diversity index over productive rearrangements. TCRdb took over this immuneACCESS table, retaining in-frame rearrangements with V and J assigned. Such tables are incomplete; in checked studies, under half of the missing clones stem from an unresolved V gene, and the remainder is unexplained. That table furnishes V, J and clone size, whereas the DNA furnished D and trimming. This sample has 40,000 to 65,000 clones in its table, and around 78% of those were observed once. The top ten clonotypes cover more than 13% of the sample.

Each collaborating institution followed its own protocols to collect whole blood in K2EDTA tubes. Collaborator samples were shipped for TCRbeta analysis as frozen whole blood, isolated PBMCs, or DNA extracted from either sample type. The data belong to a study of blood T cell repertoires in COVID-19 (dated by TCRdb to the early 2020s). Study-wide context: Samples covering the acute and convalescent phases of COVID-19 were provided by collaborators in the United States, Italy and Spain. The prospective study material was composed of cDNA or gDNA derived from T cells, B-cell-depleted T cells, or PBMCs. Deeply sampled blood TCRbeta repertoires from subjects exposed to, actively infected with, or recovered from COVID-19 were included in the dataset. The repertoires were released in a freely available public database meant as a resource for research on the immune response to SARS-CoV-2. The samples were drawn from two sources: the first 160 participants of the ongoing ImmuneRACE study, and 1,000 to 1,500 subjects contributed by 6 global collaborators. Sample metadata almost always included a de-identified subject ID, COVID-19 status, age in years and sex. Where available, HLA class I and class II types were obtained from metadata supplied by the sample provider rather than from assay-based typing. Paper-wide results and their limitations: How much clinical and demographic metadata was included differed by source and by participant, and the metadata was provided uncurated.

Spanning cysteine to phenylalanine, the CDR3 consists of 16 amino acids. Only the CDR3 DNA is retained, 48 bases long and in frame from the first base. A distance of 12 bases separates the germline ends of V and J, which lose 5 bases and 0 bases respectively. Per the germline V gene, KGHDR is the CDR1 and SFDVKD is the CDR2. This clonotype originated in a human donor with active or convalescent COVID-19. The donor label of this sample is uncertain. Sequencing input: peripheral blood. The receptor chain draws on TRBV24-1 and TRBJ2-2, with a weak D call of TRBD2 (5 bases match). CDR3 reads: CATSGFRDANTGELFF. In nucleotide form, the sequence is TGTGCCACCAGTGGTTTTCGGGATGCGAACACCGGGGAGCTGTTTTTT.